These 29 T cell receptor beta chains originate from one sample sequenced in a study of blood T cell repertoires in COVID-19. Clones were sequenced by immunoSEQ multiplex PCR, and TCRdb holds only the in-frame ones, with some missing. The sample carries a few hundred thousand clones, approximately 91% recorded once. The sample taken for sequencing was PBMCs or T cells enriched from blood (not recorded which). These receptors came from a woman between 18 and 29 years old who had been exposed to COVID-19.

The CDR3 region has the DNA TGTGCCAGCAGCTTGAGACAGGGGGCGGGTGGCTACACCTTC. As protein: CASSLRQGAGGYTF. This chain links TRBV5-5 with TRBJ1-2; 10 bases agree with TRBD1. The V gene's germline CDR1 is SGHKS and CDR2 YYEKEE (reference sequence). This CDR3 region has 14 residues. Unmatched junction bases numbered 4, after V lost 1 base and J lost 7 bases.

DNA for the CDR3: TGTGCCAGCAGCCGATCGACAGGGGGGTATGAGACCCAGTACTTC. Translation: CASSRSTGGYETQYF. The V gene is TRBV7-9, the J gene TRBJ2-5, with 9 bases that match TRBD1. Germline V gene sequence: CDR1 SEHNR, CDR2 FQNEAQ (reference sequence). Trimming removed 5 bases from V and 5 bases from J; junction bases left unmatched: 9. The CDR3 covers 15 residues.

The chain joins TRBV9 to TRBJ1-1; 8 nucleotides match TRBD1. The V gene's germline CDR1 is SGDLS and CDR2 YYNGEE. The CDR3 spans 16 residues. The V and J ends lost 3 bases and 3 bases, in that order; junction bases with no gene match: 10. The CDR3 DNA reads as TGTGCCAGCAGCGCCGACAGGGGTTCGGCTCACACTGAAGCTTTCTTT. It codes for CASSADRGSAHTEAFF. Together with reference TRBV9 and TRBJ1-1, the CDR3 gives the full variable domain: DSGVTQTPKHLITATGQRVTLRCSPRSGDLSVYWYQQSLDQGLQFLIQYYNGEERAKGNILERFSAQQFPDLHSELNLSSLELGDSALYFCASSADRGSAHTEAFFGQGTRLTVV.

Here the CDR3 DNA reads TGTGCCAGCAGCCCGTGGGACAGGGTCGAGCAGTACTTC. It encodes CASSPWDRVEQYF. The genes are TRBV7-9 and TRBJ2-7, with 9 bases identical to TRBD1. The trim removed 5 bases at V and 6 bases at J, leaving 5 bases unmatched. The CDR3 has 13 amino acids. Germline assignment: CDR1 SEHNR and CDR2 FQNEAQ (reference sequence).

J is TRBJ2-7 and V is TRBV5-6, with 9 bases fitting TRBD1. Trimming removed 1 base from V and 2 bases from J; junction bases left unmatched: 7. CDR1 and CDR2 from the germline V gene are SGHDT and YYEEEE. The CDR3 totals 16 residues. CDR3 in DNA: TGTGCCAGCAGCTTGAGGTTTTGGGACAGGGCCTACGAGCAGTACTTC. Translated, it gives CASSLRFWDRAYEQYF.

The chain joins TRBV6-5 to TRBJ2-7; 7 bases align to TRBD1. After removal of 7 bases from V and 2 bases from J, the junction contained 11 bases not matched to a gene. The CDR3 length is 15 residues. Germline V gene lookup returns CDR1 MNHEY and CDR2 SVGAGI. The CDR3 nucleotides read TGTGCCAGCACTCCTGCGGACAGGCCCCCCTACGAGCAGTACTTC. Translating it yields CASTPADRPPYEQYF.

In its sample, this clone was seen once. The chain couples TRBV18 to TRBJ1-1, with 9 nucleotides matching TRBD1. Looked up from germline, CDR1 is KGHSH and CDR2 is LQKENI. Trimming removed 5 bases from V and 1 base from J; junction bases left unmatched: 8. CDR3 length: 16 amino acids. The CDR3 DNA sequence: TGTGCCAGCTCATCGACAGGGGGATCGCGGAACACTGAAGCTTTCTTT. It is translated as CASSSTGGSRNTEAFF.

The genes are TRBV2 and TRBJ2-5; 10 positions agree with TRBD1. Looked up from germline, CDR1 is SNHLY and CDR2 is FYNNEI. V lost 9 bases to trimming and J lost 4 bases; unmatched junction nucleotides: 8. The CDR3 is 14 amino acids. The CDR3 nucleotides read TGTGCCAGTCCGGGACAGGGGTCCCGAGAGACCCAGTACTTC. Translated: CASPGQGSRETQYF.

The chain combines TRBV28 with TRBJ1-3; 8 positions agree with TRBD1. Germline trimming cut 1 base from V and 2 bases from J; bases unmatched to any gene: 10. Per germline, CDR1 MDHEN and CDR2 SYDVKM. The CDR3 sequence is 18 residues long. The CDR3 nucleotides read TGTGCCAGCAGTTTATCATTTGGGGTGACAGGGGCTGGAAACACCATATATTTT. Translated, it gives CASSLSFGVTGAGNTIYF.

In DNA, the CDR3 is TGTGCCAGCAGTCCCCAGACTACCCCCTCGAGGCATGAGCAGTTCTTC. This codes for CASSPQTTPSRHEQFF. This sequence joins TRBV27 and TRBJ2-1, with a possible D match to TRBD2 (5 bases). This CDR3 region has 16 residues. The V end was cut by 5 bases, the J end by 8 bases, with 22 bases between. CDR1 and CDR2 (germline): MNHEY, SMNVEV (reference sequence).

The chain carries TRBV7-7 and TRBJ2-2; 9 bases map to TRBD1. J was trimmed by 4 bases and V by 2 bases; bases with no gene match: 14. Looked up from germline, CDR1 is SSHAT and CDR2 is FNYEAQ (reference sequence). The CDR3 extends over 19 amino acids. The CDR3 coding sequence is TGTGCCAGCAGCTTAAATGTGGGACAGGGTCTGGTAGGCACCGGGGAGCTGTTTTTT. Translated, it gives CASSLNVGQGLVGTGELFF.

This clone was observed a handful of times. The rearrangement uses TRBV11-2 and TRBJ2-5, with 7 bases that match TRBD2. This CDR3 is 17 amino acids long. Per the germline V gene, CDR1 is SGHAT and CDR2 is FQNNGV. With V trimmed by 7 bases and J by 5 bases, 19 bases remained unmatched. DNA for the CDR3: TGTGCCAGCACCCTAGACTGGGGACTTGCCGGGGGGGAGACCCAGTACTTC. Protein: CASTLDWGLAGGETQYF. Full variable domain (outside the CDR3, taken from reference TRBV11-2 and TRBJ2-5): EAGVAQSPRYKIIEKRQSVAFWCNPISGHATLYWYQQILGQGPKLLIQFQNNGVVDDSQLPKDRFSAERLKGVDSTLKIQPAKLEDSAVYLCASTLDWGLAGGETQYFGPGTRLLVL.

This clone was recorded once. J is TRBJ1-5 and V is TRBV7-2; D might be TRBD1 (5 bases). This CDR3 is 16 amino acids long. Germline values: CDR1 SGHTA, CDR2 FQGNSA. Trimming cost V 5 bases and J 0 bases, with 14 bases left between them. CDR3 in amino acids: CASSVDGGYSNQPQHF. CDR3 sequence (DNA): TGTGCCAGCAGCGTAGACGGGGGATATAGCAATCAGCCCCAGCATTTT.

The chain is built from TRBV7-2 and TRBJ2-1; 10 bases are a match to TRBD1. The CDR3 has 17 amino acids. Per the germline V gene, CDR1 is SGHTA and CDR2 is FQGNSA. V lost 1 base to trimming and J lost 9 bases; unmatched junction nucleotides: 12. CDR3 residues: CASSLVGPGQGTSEQFF. For the CDR3, the DNA is TGTGCCAGCAGCTTAGTCGGGCCGGGACAGGGGACGAGTGAGCAGTTCTTC.

This chain links TRBV7-9 with TRBJ1-1; D remains unclear. The germline V gene encodes CDR1 SEHNR and CDR2 FQNEAQ (reference sequence). Trimming removed 1 base from V and 5 bases from J, with 8 bases in between. The CDR3 has 13 residues. CDR3 sequence reads: CASSLVAITEAFF. DNA for the CDR3: TGTGCCAGCAGCTTAGTTGCGATAACTGAAGCTTTCTTT.

This chain joins TRBV6-5 and TRBJ1-6; D gene ambiguous. The CDR3 extends over 14 amino acids. V was pared by 2 bases and J by 8 bases, with 10 bases between. In germline, CDR1 is MNHEY, CDR2 SVGAGI. DNA of the CDR3: TGTGCCAGCAGTTACCTTGTGGCGGATTCACCCCTCCACTTT. Protein sequence: CASSYLVADSPLHF.

V gene TRBV5-4 combines with J gene TRBJ2-3, with 9 bases that match TRBD2. The CDR3 consists of 15 residues. The V segment lost 1 base and the J segment 7 bases; nucleotides outside the gene matches: 7. Per the germline V gene, CDR1 is SGHNT and CDR2 is YYREEE (reference sequence). CDR3 DNA: TGTGCCAGCAGCTTGCGCGGGAGGGGGGCCTATACGCAGTATTTT. Encoded protein: CASSLRGRGAYTQYF.

The J gene is TRBJ1-2, the V gene TRBV9; no definite D call. The V end was cut by 4 bases, the J end by 3 bases, with 10 bases between. This CDR3 region has 13 residues. Germline CDR1 reads SGDLS; CDR2 reads YYNGEE. As DNA, the CDR3 is TGTGCCAGCAGCTCCCCAGCGGACTATGGCTACACCTTC. Residues: CASSSPADYGYTF.

The chain recombines TRBV5-8 with TRBJ2-7; D not certain. This CDR3 has 12 residues. Trimming removed 5 bases from V and 6 bases from J, with 12 bases in between. Germline assignment: CDR1 SGHTS and CDR2 YDEGEE. In DNA, the CDR3 is TGTGCCAGCAGTCTAGTCAGAACCGAGCAGTACTTC. It encodes CASSLVRTEQYF.

This clone has just one count. This chain joins TRBV28 and TRBJ2-6; tentatively, D is TRBD2 (5 bases). Germline lookup yields CDR1 MDHEN and CDR2 SYDVKM. This CDR3 comprises 15 residues. Trimming pared 7 bases from V and 0 bases from J, leaving 10 bases between. In DNA, the CDR3 is TGTGCCAGCATGAAGGACTCCTCTGGGGCCAACGTCCTGACTTTC. Translated: CASMKDSSGANVLTF.

The chain carries TRBV14 and TRBJ2-1; D might be TRBD2 (5 bases). Trimming cost V 1 base and J 6 bases, with 13 bases left between them. Looked up from germline, CDR1 is SGHDN and CDR2 is FVKESK. There are 15 residues in the CDR3. CDR3 bases: TGTGCCAGCAGCCAAGTCGACAACCGGGGCAATGAGCAGTTCTTC. It translates to CASSQVDNRGNEQFF.

This chain joins TRBV27 and TRBJ2-2; 7 bases are a match to TRBD1. Germline values: CDR1 MNHEY, CDR2 SMNVEV (reference sequence). Trimming cost V 4 bases and J 3 bases; bases outside gene matches: 8. This CDR3 region has 16 residues. This CDR3 is CASSWMGTGDTGELFF. CDR3 coding DNA: TGTGCCAGCAGTTGGATGGGAACAGGGGACACCGGGGAGCTGTTTTTT.

This sequence joins TRBV7-2 and TRBJ1-5; TRBD1 agrees at 7 bases. With V trimmed by 3 bases and J by 2 bases, 1 base remained unmatched. Germline values: CDR1 SGHTA, CDR2 FQGNSA. The CDR3 covers 14 residues. The CDR3 reads CASSLGTGNQPQHF. CDR3 bases: TGTGCCAGCAGCTTGGGGACAGGCAATCAGCCCCAGCATTTT.

CDR3 sequence reads: CASSLVSEGYEQYF. The CDR3 bases are TGCGCCAGCAGCTTGGTCTCTGAGGGTTACGAGCAGTACTTC. V is TRBV5-1 and J is TRBJ2-7; tentative D call: TRBD2 (5 bases). The V end was cut by 0 bases, the J end by 4 bases, with 11 bases between. The CDR3 covers 14 residues. Germline-derived CDR1 and CDR2 are SGHRS and YFSETQ.

This clone showed up just once. The chain combines TRBV27 with TRBJ2-5; possibly TRBD1 for D (6 bases). The CDR3 loop spans 16 amino acids. V was clipped by 5 bases and J by 1 base, with 17 bases between them. The V gene's germline CDR1 is MNHEY and CDR2 SMNVEV (reference sequence). CDR3 nucleotide sequence: TGTGCCAGCAGTCCAGACCAACAGGGAATCCAAGAGACCCAGTACTTC. This encodes CASSPDQQGIQETQYF.

The genes are TRBV6-2 or TRBV6-3 and TRBJ2-1; 8 bases map to TRBD1. The trim removed 2 bases at V and 7 bases at J, leaving 10 bases unmatched. The CDR3 length is 16 residues. The germline V gene encodes CDR1 MNHEY and CDR2 SVGEGT. CDR3 in amino acids: CASSYGVTGVPNEQFF. The DNA for the CDR3 is TGTGCCAGCAGTTACGGGGTGACAGGGGTTCCAAATGAGCAGTTCTTC.

J is TRBJ2-7 and V is TRBV21-1; the table's D gene call, TRBD2, was not cross checked with the DNA. TRBV21-1 is an annotated pseudogene. The CDR3 is 16 residues long. The CDR3 region is CASSKGGGDPCYEQYF. For the CDR3, the DNA is TGTGCCAGCAGCAAAGGAGGCGGGGACCCTTGCTACGAGCAGTACTTC.

The chain links TRBV25-1 to TRBJ2-2; 11 bases line up with TRBD1. With 4 bases clipped from V and 4 bases from J, the junction kept 2 bases outside the gene matches. The CDR3 length is 15 residues. The germline V gene has CDR1 MGHDK and CDR2 SYGVNS. The CDR3 is CASSGDRGFTGELFF. Written as DNA, the CDR3 is TGTGCCAGCAGTGGGGACAGGGGGTTCACCGGGGAGCTGTTTTTT.

The CDR3 loop reads CASSSRDLHNYGYTF. CDR3 coding DNA: TGCGCCAGCAGCTCGCGGGACCTTCATAACTATGGCTACACCTTC. The V call is TRBV5-1, the J call TRBJ1-2; possibly TRBD1 for D (5 bases). The CDR3 spans 15 residues. Germline-derived CDR1 and CDR2 are SGHRS and YFSETQ. With 3 bases removed from V and 1 base from J, the gap between germline ends came to 13 bases.